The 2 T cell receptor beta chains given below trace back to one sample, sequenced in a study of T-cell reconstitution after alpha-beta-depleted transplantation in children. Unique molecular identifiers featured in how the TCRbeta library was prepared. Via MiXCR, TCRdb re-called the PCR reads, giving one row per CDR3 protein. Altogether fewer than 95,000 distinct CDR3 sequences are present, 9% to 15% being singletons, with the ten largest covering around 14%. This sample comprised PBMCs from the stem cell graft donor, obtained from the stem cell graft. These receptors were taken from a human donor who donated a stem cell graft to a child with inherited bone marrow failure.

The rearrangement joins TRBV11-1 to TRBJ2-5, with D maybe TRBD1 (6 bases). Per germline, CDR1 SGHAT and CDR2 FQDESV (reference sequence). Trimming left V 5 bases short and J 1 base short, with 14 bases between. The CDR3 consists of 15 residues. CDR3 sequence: CASSVITGRQETQYF. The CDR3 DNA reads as TGTGCCAGCAGCGTGATAACAGGGCGCCAAGAGACCCAGTACTTC.

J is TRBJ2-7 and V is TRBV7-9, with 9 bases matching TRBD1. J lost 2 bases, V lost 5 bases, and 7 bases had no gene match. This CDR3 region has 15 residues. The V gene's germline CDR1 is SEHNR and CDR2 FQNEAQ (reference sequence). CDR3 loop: CASSTGGGAPYEQYF. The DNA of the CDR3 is TGTGCCAGCAGCACAGGGGGCGGCGCACCCTACGAGCAGTACTTC.